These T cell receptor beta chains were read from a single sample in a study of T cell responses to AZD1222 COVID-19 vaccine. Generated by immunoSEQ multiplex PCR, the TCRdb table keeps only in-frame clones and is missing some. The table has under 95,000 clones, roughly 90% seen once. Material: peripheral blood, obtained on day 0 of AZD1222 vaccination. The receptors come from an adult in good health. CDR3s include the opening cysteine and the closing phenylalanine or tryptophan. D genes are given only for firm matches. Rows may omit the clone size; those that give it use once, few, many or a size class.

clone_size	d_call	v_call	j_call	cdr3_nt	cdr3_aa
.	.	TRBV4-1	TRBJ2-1	TGCGCCAGCAGCCAAAGGACTGGCAATGAGCAGTTCTTC	CASSQRTGNEQFF
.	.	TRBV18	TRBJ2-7	TGTGCCAGCTCGACAAGACAAACCCGGCAGGGAGCCGTGTACGAGCAGTACTTC	CASSTRQTRQGAVYEQYF
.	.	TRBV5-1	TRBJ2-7	TGCGCCAGCAGCTTGGGACACCCCCCGGGGTACGAGCAGTACTTC	CASSLGHPPGYEQYF
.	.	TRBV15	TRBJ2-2	TGTGCCACCAGCAGGAAAGTGGGGGGCTGGACCGGGGAGCTGTTTTTT	CATSRKVGGWTGELFF
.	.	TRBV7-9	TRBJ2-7	TGTGCCAGCAGCTTAGGGGGACTTCTAAGACACGAGCAGTACTTC	CASSLGGLLRHEQYF
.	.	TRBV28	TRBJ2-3	TGTGCCAGCAGTGAAGCCCCCCGGGCTGGATGGGGTTTTACGCAGTATTTT	CASSEAPRAGWGFTQYF
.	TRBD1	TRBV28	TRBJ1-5	TGTGCCAGCGTCTCTATAGAGGAGGGACAGAGGGCGAATCAGCCCCAGCATTTT	CASVSIEEGQRANQPQHF
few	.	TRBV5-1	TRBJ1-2	TGCGCCAGCAGCTTGGACCCCGGGTTCCCCGGCTACACCTTC	CASSLDPGFPGYTF
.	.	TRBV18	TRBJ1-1	TGTGCCAGCTCACTTGGGAGCGGGGTCCCAGAAGCTTTCTTT	CASSLGSGVPEAFF
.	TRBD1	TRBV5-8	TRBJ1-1	TGTGCCAGCAGCTTGGCCGGGACAGGGAGGTTAGGGACTGAAGCTTTCTTT	CASSLAGTGRLGTEAFF
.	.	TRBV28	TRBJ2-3	TGTGCCAGCAGTTTCAGGAGTGATACGCAGTATTTT	CASSFRSDTQYF
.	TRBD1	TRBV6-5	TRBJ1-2	TGTGCCAGCAGTTACGTAGAGGCAGGGGGCGTTTATGGCTACACCTTC	CASSYVEAGGVYGYTF
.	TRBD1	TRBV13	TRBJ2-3	TGTGCCAGCAGCCCGGGGACAGGGGGCACAGATACGCAGTATTTT	CASSPGTGGTDTQYF
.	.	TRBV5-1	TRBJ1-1	TGCGCCAGCAGTCGGGACGGGGCGAACACTGAAGCTTTCTTT	CASSRDGANTEAFF